What follows are 30 T cell receptor beta chains derived from one specimen sequenced in a study of CD8 T cells in Susac syndrome. RNA, at about 0.45 to 1 ug, was reverse transcribed with random hexamers. TCRdb re-analysed the immunoSEQ multiplex PCR reads in MiXCR, keeping a single row per CDR3 protein. This table holds 400,000 or so distinct CDR3 sequences, approximately 85% found once. Sequenced input: CD8+ T cells from PBMCs. The receptors derive from a human donor with multiple sclerosis.

This chain joins TRBV19 and TRBJ2-7, with a weak D call TRBD1 (6 bases). Per germline, CDR1 LNHDA and CDR2 SQIVND (reference sequence). With 5 bases removed from V and 4 bases from J, the gap between germline ends came to 12 bases. The CDR3 has 13 residues. The CDR3 nucleotides are TGTGCCAGTAGTGAGGACAGCGCATACGAGCAGTACTTC. Translated, it gives CASSEDSAYEQYF.

The chain is built from TRBV30 and TRBJ2-3; 7 bases align to TRBD1. The CDR3 covers 14 residues. V shed 1 base, J shed 6 bases, and the junction held 7 bases outside the gene matches. Germline loops: CDR1 GTSNPN, CDR2 SVGIG (reference sequence). CDR3: CAWSGTQGSDTQYF. As DNA, the CDR3 is TGTGCCTGGAGTGGAACACAGGGGTCGGATACGCAGTATTTT.

This sequence joins TRBV5-1 and TRBJ1-1; 9 nucleotides agree with TRBD1. The length of the CDR3 is 14 residues. The junction had 3 bases not matched to a gene; V was cut back by 4 bases and J by 2 bases. The germline gives CDR1 SGHRS, CDR2 YFSETQ. The CDR3 reads CASSHTGGNTEAFF. Here the CDR3 DNA reads TGCGCCAGCAGCCACACAGGGGGCAACACTGAAGCTTTCTTT.

This chain uses TRBV2 with TRBJ2-7, with 7 bases that match TRBD2. Germline lookup yields CDR1 SNHLY and CDR2 FYNNEI. This CDR3 is built from 15 residues. The ends lost 10 bases at V and 0 bases at J; junction bases unmatched: 12. DNA of the CDR3: TGTGCCACCTACCCTTTTAGCGGGCTCTCCTACGAGCAGTACTTC. The encoded protein is CATYPFSGLSYEQYF.

A single count supports this clonotype. The rearrangement links TRBV3-1 to TRBJ2-1; 12 bases fit TRBD2. The germline V gene has CDR1 LGHDT and CDR2 YNNKEL (reference sequence). The CDR3 totals 16 residues. The trim removed 0 bases at V and 10 bases at J, leaving 7 bases unmatched. CDR3 coding DNA: TGTGCCAGCAGCCAAGAAAGTCTAGCGGGAGGGTCGGAGCAGTTCTTC. This codes for CASSQESLAGGSEQFF.

This clonotype was seen a handful of times. The J gene is TRBJ2-1, the V gene TRBV5-1; tentatively, D is TRBD1 (5 bases). The CDR3 length is 12 residues. The ends were cut back, 0 bases at V and 10 bases at J, with 8 bases in the middle. The germline V gene encodes CDR1 SGHRS and CDR2 YFSETQ. The CDR3 protein is CASSLAPGEQFF. DNA for the CDR3: TGCGCCAGCAGCTTGGCCCCAGGGGAGCAGTTCTTC.

This clonotype occurred once. The chain links TRBV10-3 to TRBJ1-5; 8 bases line up with TRBD1. Germline-derived CDR1 and CDR2 are ENHRY and SYGVKD. The V segment lost 5 bases and the J segment 2 bases; nucleotides outside the gene matches: 5. The CDR3 has 15 residues. The DNA for the CDR3 is TGTGCCATCAGTTTAGACAGGGGTGGCAATCAGCCCCAGCATTTT. Its protein product is CAISLDRGGNQPQHF.

Worth noting for this clonotype: A read error may produce the germline difference seen at one junction end. The chain links TRBV9 to TRBJ2-5, with 14 bases lining up with TRBD2. There are 17 residues in the CDR3. CDR1 is SGDLS and CDR2 is YYNGEE in the germline V gene. The CDR3 nucleotides are TGTGCCAGCAGCCACGGGACTAGCGGGAGAGAGGCGGAGACCCAGCACTTC. It translates to CASSHGTSGREAETQHF.

The CDR3: CASFSQTGTSKFF. CDR3 coding DNA: TGTGCCAGTTTTTCCCAAACCGGGACTAGTAAGTTCTTC. V gene TRBV12-3 or TRBV12-4 combines with J gene TRBJ2-1; 8 nucleotides align to TRBD2. V gave up 9 bases and J gave up 14 bases; unmatched junction bases: 15. This CDR3 comprises 13 residues.

V usage is TRBV10-1 and J usage is TRBJ2-7; D might be TRBD2 (5 bases). CDR1 and CDR2 from the germline V gene are WNHNN and SYGVQD (reference sequence). Between the trimmed V and J ends, which lost 3 bases and 4 bases, there was a span of 10 bases. The CDR3 has 13 residues. The CDR3, as DNA: TGCGCCAGCAGTGATGACTATCTGTACGAGCAGTACTTC. Translated, it gives CASSDDYLYEQYF.

The sample holds a few counts of this clonotype. This chain joins TRBV6-1 and TRBJ1-2; 10 bases are a match to TRBD1. After removal of 5 bases from V and 2 bases from J, the junction contained 2 bases not matched to a gene. Looked up from germline, CDR1 is MNHNS and CDR2 is SASEGT. This CDR3 is built from 14 residues. The CDR3 here is CASSSGQGNYGYTF. The CDR3 bases are TGTGCCAGCAGTTCGGGACAGGGGAACTATGGCTACACCTTC.

This rearrangement joins TRBV6-2 or TRBV6-3 to TRBJ2-1; 7 bases map to TRBD2. There are 15 residues in the CDR3. Germline assignment: CDR1 MNHEY and CDR2 SVGEGT. With 7 bases clipped from V and 4 bases from J, the junction kept 10 bases outside the gene matches. This chain's CDR3 is CASTLRDYLYNEQFF. The CDR3 DNA reads as TGTGCCAGCACCCTCCGGGACTATCTATACAATGAGCAGTTCTTC.

The V gene is TRBV6-5, the J gene TRBJ1-1; a possible D gene is TRBD1 (5 bases). V was trimmed by 3 bases and J by 0 bases, leaving 17 bases between them. CDR1 is MNHEY, CDR2 SVGAGI, per germline. This CDR3 is built from 17 residues. Here the CDR3 reads CASSYSREGLMNTEAFF. CDR3 DNA: TGTGCCAGCAGTTATTCCAGGGAAGGCTTAATGAACACTGAAGCTTTCTTT.

As DNA, the CDR3 is TGTGCCAGCAGTTACGGGTCGGGGCAGTACTTC. It translates to CASSYGSGQYF. V and J are TRBV6-5 and TRBJ2-7, with unresolved D. Trimming left V 2 bases short and J 9 bases short, with 8 bases between. Germline V CDR1 and CDR2: MNHEY, SVGAGI. The CDR3 consists of 11 residues.

V is TRBV6-1 and J is TRBJ2-7, with no clear D. This CDR3 spans 13 amino acids. CDR1 MNHNS and CDR2 SASEGT come from the germline V gene. V dropped 2 bases and J dropped 2 bases, with 7 bases sitting between them. CDR3 residues: CASSEKQTYEQYF. The CDR3 bases are TGTGCCAGCAGTGAAAAGCAGACCTACGAGCAGTACTTC.

This chain connects TRBV6-5 to TRBJ2-2, with D perhaps matching TRBD1 (6 bases). The CDR3 spans 15 residues. CDR1 and CDR2 from the germline V gene are MNHEY and SVGAGI. The V end lost 2 bases, the J end lost 3 bases, and 10 bases lay between the germline ends. DNA for the CDR3: TGTGCCAGCAGTTACCCGGGACACTACACCGGGGAGCTGTTTTTT. Translated: CASSYPGHYTGELFF.

This clonotype came up once. This sequence joins TRBV3-1 and TRBJ2-5; TRBD2 might be the D (5 bases). The germline V gene encodes CDR1 LGHDT and CDR2 YNNKEL (reference sequence). Trimming removed 5 bases from V and 4 bases from J, with 14 bases in between. The CDR3 runs 14 residues. CDR3 region: CASSLEDFLETQYF. The CDR3 DNA is TGTGCCAGCAGCTTGGAGGACTTTCTAGAGACCCAGTACTTC.

This clonotype occurred a few times. The chain uses TRBV5-1 and TRBJ2-2; D is perhaps TRBD1 (5 bases). Trimming removed 2 bases at V and 0 bases at J, with 11 bases between. The CDR3 is 16 residues long. Germline lookup yields CDR1 SGHRS and CDR2 YFSETQ. CDR3 residues: CASSFRQTTNTGELFF. CDR3 DNA: TGCGCCAGCAGCTTCCGACAGACAACGAACACCGGGGAGCTGTTTTTT.

The chain joins TRBV13 to TRBJ1-2; possibly TRBD1 for D (5 bases). This CDR3 is built from 14 residues. V lost 5 bases and J lost 8, with 18 bases in between. Germline V gene lookup returns CDR1 PRHDT and CDR2 FYEKMQ (reference sequence). The CDR3 DNA reads as TGTGCCAGCAGCGGGGACGCCACTTCGGGGGGCTACACCTTC. This translates into CASSGDATSGGYTF.

This sequence joins TRBV28 and TRBJ2-3; D is possibly TRBD1 or TRBD2 (6 bases each). Deletions cut 7 bases from V and 0 bases from J, with 17 bases between. Germline lookup yields CDR1 MDHEN and CDR2 SYDVKM. The CDR3 runs to 16 residues. CDR3 bases: TGTGCCAGCACCCGGAGGGGGGATTTGAGCACAGATACGCAGTATTTT. It is translated as CASTRRGDLSTDTQYF. The whole variable domain, filled in from reference TRBV28 and TRBJ2-3, reads DVKVTQSSRYLVKRTGEKVFLECVQDMDHENMFWYRQDPGLGLRLIYFSYDVKMKEKGDIPEGYSVSREKKERFSLILESASTNQTSMYLCASTRRGDLSTDTQYFGPGTRLTVL.

The chain combines TRBV4-2 with TRBJ2-1; TRBD2 matches at 7 bases. Germline V gene sequence: CDR1 LGHNA, CDR2 YNFKEQ. This CDR3 has 15 residues. V shed 4 bases, J shed 6 bases, and the junction held 9 bases outside the gene matches. The chain's CDR3 is CASSLKRTGGNEQFF. The CDR3 DNA reads as TGTGCCAGCAGCCTGAAAAGGACGGGGGGCAATGAGCAGTTCTTC.

The J gene is TRBJ2-3, the V gene TRBV27; the match to TRBD2 covers 8 bases. CDR1 is MNHEY, CDR2 SMNVEV, per germline (reference sequence). The CDR3 has 15 amino acids. Unmatched junction bases numbered 5, after V lost 6 bases and J lost 0 bases. The CDR3 reads CASRIAGGSTDTQYF. The CDR3, as DNA: TGTGCCAGCAGAATTGCGGGAGGTAGCACAGATACGCAGTATTTT.

The rearrangement uses TRBV29-1 and TRBJ1-2; D remains ambiguous. Germline values: CDR1 SQVTM, CDR2 ANQGSEA. This CDR3 spans 12 amino acids. Trimming removed 4 bases at V and 4 bases at J, with 10 bases between. CDR3: CSVVPGGYGYTF. As DNA, the CDR3 is TGCAGCGTTGTCCCCGGCGGCTATGGCTACACCTTC.

The table lists this clonotype with a count of one. The chain carries TRBV7-9 and TRBJ2-7; tentatively, D is TRBD1 (6 bases). Looked up from germline, CDR1 is SEHNR and CDR2 is FQNEAQ (reference sequence). The germline V and J ends were trimmed by 5 bases and 0 bases, with 17 bases remaining between them. CDR3 length: 16 amino acids. The CDR3 DNA is TGTGCCAGCAGCCAAAATACAGGGCCGAGCTCCTACGAGCAGTACTTC. It encodes CASSQNTGPSSYEQYF.

In its sample, this clonotype was seen a few times. This sequence joins TRBV12-5 and TRBJ2-1; D is unresolved. Trimming stripped 6 bases from V and 0 bases from J, with 3 bases between. Germline loops: CDR1 LGHNT, CDR2 FRNRAP. The CDR3 is 12 residues long. The CDR3 DNA is TGTGCTAGTGGCCGCTCCTACAATGAGCAGTTCTTC. It specifies CASGRSYNEQFF.

In this sample, this clonotype turned up once. The CDR3 reads CASSYAGGTGELFF. CDR3 in DNA: TGTGCCAGCAGTTACGCCGGGGGGACCGGGGAGCTGTTTTTT. The rearrangement uses TRBV6-5 and TRBJ2-2; 7 nucleotides agree with TRBD2. The germline V gene encodes CDR1 MNHEY and CDR2 SVGAGI. CDR3 size: 14 residues. V was pared by 2 bases and J by 5 bases, with 2 bases of the junction left unmatched.

The CDR3 here is CASSSQTYEQYF. CDR3 nucleotides: TGTGCCAGCAGCTCCCAGACCTACGAGCAGTACTTC. This chain connects TRBV11-2 to TRBJ2-7; D is unresolved. The V end lost 4 bases, the J end lost 2 bases, and 6 bases lay between the germline ends. Germline CDR1 and CDR2: SGHAT and FQNNGV. The CDR3 is made up of 12 amino acids.

The CDR3 protein is CATRGGSNTGELFF. The CDR3 DNA follows: TGTGCCACCCGCGGCGGCTCGAACACCGGGGAGCTGTTTTTT. The V gene is TRBV27, the J gene TRBJ2-2; D is unclear. Per the germline V gene, CDR1 is MNHEY and CDR2 is SMNVEV (reference sequence). The CDR3 length is 14 residues. The ends were cut back, 10 bases at V and 0 bases at J, with 12 bases in the middle.

The chain employs TRBV27 and TRBJ2-7; 8 positions agree with TRBD2. The CDR3 loop spans 13 amino acids. From germline, CDR1 is MNHEY and CDR2 SMNVEV (reference sequence). V lost 7 bases and J lost 2; bases outside the gene matches: 4. CDR3 sequence reads: CASTGGAAYEQYF. The CDR3 DNA reads as TGTGCCAGCACGGGAGGGGCCGCCTACGAGCAGTACTTC.

The chain is built from TRBV3-1 and TRBJ2-7; D is uncertain. Germline V gene lookup returns CDR1 LGHDT and CDR2 YNNKEL (reference sequence). The CDR3 is 15 residues long. V was clipped by 0 bases and J by 7 bases, with 16 bases between them. The DNA for the CDR3 is TGTGCCAGCAGCCAAGAGGAAGTCGGCTTGGGGGAGCAGTACTTC. Translating gives CASSQEEVGLGEQYF.